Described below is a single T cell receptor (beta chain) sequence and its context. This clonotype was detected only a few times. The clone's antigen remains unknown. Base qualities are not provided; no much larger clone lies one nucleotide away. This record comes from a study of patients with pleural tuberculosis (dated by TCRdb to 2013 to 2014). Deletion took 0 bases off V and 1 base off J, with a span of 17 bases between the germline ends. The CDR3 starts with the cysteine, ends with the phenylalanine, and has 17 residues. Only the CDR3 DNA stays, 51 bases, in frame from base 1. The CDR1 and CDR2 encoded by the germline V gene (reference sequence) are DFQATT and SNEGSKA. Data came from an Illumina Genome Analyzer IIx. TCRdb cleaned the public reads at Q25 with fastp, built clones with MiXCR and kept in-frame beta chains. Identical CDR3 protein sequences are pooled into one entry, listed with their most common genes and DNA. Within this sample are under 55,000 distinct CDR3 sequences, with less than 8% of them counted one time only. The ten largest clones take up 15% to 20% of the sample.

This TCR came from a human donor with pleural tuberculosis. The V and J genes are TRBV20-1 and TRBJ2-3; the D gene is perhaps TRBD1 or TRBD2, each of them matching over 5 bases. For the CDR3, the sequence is CSARDSVGTYGTDTQYF. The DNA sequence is TGCAGTGCTAGAGACTCAGTGGGGACGTACGGCACAGATACGCAGTATTTT.